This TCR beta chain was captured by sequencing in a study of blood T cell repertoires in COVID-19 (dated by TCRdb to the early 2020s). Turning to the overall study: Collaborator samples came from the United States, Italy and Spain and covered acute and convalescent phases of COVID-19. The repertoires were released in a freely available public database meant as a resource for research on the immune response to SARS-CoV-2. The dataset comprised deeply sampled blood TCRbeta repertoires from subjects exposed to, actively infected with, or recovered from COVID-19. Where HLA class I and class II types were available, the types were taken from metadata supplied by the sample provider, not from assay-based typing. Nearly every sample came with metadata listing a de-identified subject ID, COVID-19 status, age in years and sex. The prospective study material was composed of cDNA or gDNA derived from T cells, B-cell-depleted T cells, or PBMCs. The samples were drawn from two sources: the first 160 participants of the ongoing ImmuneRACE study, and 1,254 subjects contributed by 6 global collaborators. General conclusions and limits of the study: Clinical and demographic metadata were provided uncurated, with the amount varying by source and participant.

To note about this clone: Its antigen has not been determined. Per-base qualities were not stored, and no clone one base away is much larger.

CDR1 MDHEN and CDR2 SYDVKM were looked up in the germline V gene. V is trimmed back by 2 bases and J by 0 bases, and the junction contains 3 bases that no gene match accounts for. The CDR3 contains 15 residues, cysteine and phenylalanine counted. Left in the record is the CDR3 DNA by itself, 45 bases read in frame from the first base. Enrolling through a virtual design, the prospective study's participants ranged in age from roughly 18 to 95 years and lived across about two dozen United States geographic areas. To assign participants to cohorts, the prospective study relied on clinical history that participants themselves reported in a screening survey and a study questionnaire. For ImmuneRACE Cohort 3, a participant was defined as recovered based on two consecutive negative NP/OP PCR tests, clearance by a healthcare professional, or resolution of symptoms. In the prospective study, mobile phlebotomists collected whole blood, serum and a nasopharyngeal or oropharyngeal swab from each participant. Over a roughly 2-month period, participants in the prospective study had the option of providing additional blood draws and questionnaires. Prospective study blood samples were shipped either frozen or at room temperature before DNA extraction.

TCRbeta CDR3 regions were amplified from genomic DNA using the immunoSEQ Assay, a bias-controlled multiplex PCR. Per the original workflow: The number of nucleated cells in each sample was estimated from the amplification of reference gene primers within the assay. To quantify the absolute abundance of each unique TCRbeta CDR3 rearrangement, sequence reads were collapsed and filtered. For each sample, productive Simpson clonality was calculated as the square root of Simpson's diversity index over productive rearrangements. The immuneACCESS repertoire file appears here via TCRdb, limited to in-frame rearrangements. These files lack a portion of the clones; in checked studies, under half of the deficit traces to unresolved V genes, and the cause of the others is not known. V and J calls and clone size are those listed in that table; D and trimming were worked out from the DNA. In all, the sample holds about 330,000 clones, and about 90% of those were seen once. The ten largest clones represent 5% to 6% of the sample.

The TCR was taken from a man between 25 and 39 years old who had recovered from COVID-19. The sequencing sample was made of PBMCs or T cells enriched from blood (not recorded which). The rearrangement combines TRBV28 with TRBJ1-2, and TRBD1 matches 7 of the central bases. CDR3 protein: CASSLRDSPNYGYTF. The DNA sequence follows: TGTGCCAGCAGTTTACGGGACAGCCCTAACTATGGCTACACCTTC.